This T cell receptor (beta chain) derives from a study of T cells expressing NK-cell markers. Study-wide context: Seven of eight sequenced donors tested HCMV-seropositive; one tested seronegative. Study observations and caveats: As a fraction of CD8+ T cells, dominant NKG2C+ clonotypes reached roughly 1.0-7.0% in more than five donors. Clones of NKG2C+ T cells that had expanded were of unclear HCMV specificity.

Note on this clonotype: Its specificity is not known.

CDR1 SGHRS and CDR2 YFSETQ come from the germline V gene. The CDR3 is 13 residues long. Generation of TCR beta cDNA was performed by 5'RACE template switching incorporating UMIs. TCRdb reprocessed the 5' RACE reads, keeping one entry per CDR3 protein, no DNA. This sample's clone table lists about 300,000 distinct CDR3 sequences. This clonotype was obtained from a woman between 18 and 69 years old in good health. The V and J genes are TRBV5-1 and TRBJ2-7; TCRdb outputs TRBD1, but without DNA this stays unchecked. Sequenced material: blood T cells: a sorted CD56 or NKG2C T cell subset, CD4+ or CD8+ T cells, or bulk PBMC T cells (not recorded which). This CDR3 reads CASSQGGADEQYF.